This paragraph reports one T cell receptor beta chain. These data originate in a study of blood T cell repertoires in COVID-19. Across the whole study: From the United States, Italy and Spain came samples of acute and convalescent COVID-19.

The CDR3 spans 13 residues. From germline, CDR1 is MDHEN and CDR2 SYDVKM. V was trimmed by 2 bases and J by 3 bases, leaving 7 bases between them. Per the study methods: Amplification from reference gene primers served as the basis for estimated nucleated cell counts. Some clones are missing from TCRdb's copy, which holds only in-frame ones; the method was immunoSEQ multiplex PCR. V and J calls plus clone size are reproduced from that table; the DNA served to infer D and trimming. The data hold 280,000 or so clones, with 90% observed a single time. Cohorts were determined from participant-reported clinical history.

The sample taken for sequencing was PBMCs or T cells enriched from blood (not recorded which). The gene calls are TRBV28 and TRBJ1-2, with D possibly TRBD1 on 5 matching bases. This sequence was found in a woman aged 18-29 years with acute COVID-19. The DNA for the CDR3 is TGTGCCAGCAGTTTAACACAGGACTATGGCTACACCTTC. Translating gives CASSLTQDYGYTF.